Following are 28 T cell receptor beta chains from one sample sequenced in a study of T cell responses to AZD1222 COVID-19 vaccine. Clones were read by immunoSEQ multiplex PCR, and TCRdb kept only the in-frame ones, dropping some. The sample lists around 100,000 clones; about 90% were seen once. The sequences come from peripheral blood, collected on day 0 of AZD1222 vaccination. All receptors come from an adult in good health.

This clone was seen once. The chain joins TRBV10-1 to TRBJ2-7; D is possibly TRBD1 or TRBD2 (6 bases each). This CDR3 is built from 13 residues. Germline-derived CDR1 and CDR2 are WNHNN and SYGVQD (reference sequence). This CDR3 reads CAGGWGSSYEQYF. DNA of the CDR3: TGCGCGGGGGGCTGGGGTTCCTCCTACGAGCAGTACTTC.

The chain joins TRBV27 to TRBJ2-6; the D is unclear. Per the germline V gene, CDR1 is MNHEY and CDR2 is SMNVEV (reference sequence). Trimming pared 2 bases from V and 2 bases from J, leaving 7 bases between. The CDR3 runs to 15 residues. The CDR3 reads CASSLGDPGANVLTF. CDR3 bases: TGTGCCAGCAGTTTAGGAGACCCTGGGGCCAACGTCCTGACTTTC. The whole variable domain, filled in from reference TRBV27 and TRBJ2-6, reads EAQVTQNPRYLITVTGKKLTVTCSQNMNHEYMSWYRQDPGLGLRQIYYSMNVEVTDKGDVPEGYKVSRKEKRNFPLILESPSPNQTSLYFCASSLGDPGANVLTFGAGSRLTVL.

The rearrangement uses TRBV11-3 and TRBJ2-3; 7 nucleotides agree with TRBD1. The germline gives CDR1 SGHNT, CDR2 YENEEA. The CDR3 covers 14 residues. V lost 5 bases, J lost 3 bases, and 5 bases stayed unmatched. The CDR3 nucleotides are TGTGCCAGCAGCCACGACAGGGATACAGATACGCAGTATTTT. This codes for CASSHDRDTDTQYF.

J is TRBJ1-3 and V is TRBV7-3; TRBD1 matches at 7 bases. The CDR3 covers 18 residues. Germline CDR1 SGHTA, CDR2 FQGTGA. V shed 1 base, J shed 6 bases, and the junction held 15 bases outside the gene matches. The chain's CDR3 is CASSLRPLAGGTENTIYF. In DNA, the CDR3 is TGTGCCAGCAGCTTAAGACCCCTCGCGGGGGGGACAGAAAACACCATATATTTT.

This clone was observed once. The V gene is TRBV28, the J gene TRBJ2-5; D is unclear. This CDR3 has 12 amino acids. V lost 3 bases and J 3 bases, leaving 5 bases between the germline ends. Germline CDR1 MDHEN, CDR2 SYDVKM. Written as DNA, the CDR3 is TGTGCCAGCAGTTTGAGGAAAGAGACCCAGTACTTC. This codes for CASSLRKETQYF.

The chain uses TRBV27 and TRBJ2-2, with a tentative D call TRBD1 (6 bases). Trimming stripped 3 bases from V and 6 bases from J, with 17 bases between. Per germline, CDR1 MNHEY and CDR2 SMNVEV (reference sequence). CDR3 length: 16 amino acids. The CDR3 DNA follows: TGTGCCAGCAGTTTGTGGCCAGGGGTATCTCCCGGGGAGCTGTTTTTT. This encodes CASSLWPGVSPGELFF.

In DNA form, the CDR3 reads TGCGCCAGCAATAGAGGGTACAATGAGCAGTTCTTC. Protein sequence: CASNRGYNEQFF. The V gene is TRBV10-1, the J gene TRBJ2-1; D is possibly TRBD2 (5 bases). V lost 7 bases, J lost 4 bases, and 8 bases lay in between. The CDR3 is made up of 12 amino acids. CDR1 is WNHNN, CDR2 SYGVQD, per germline (reference sequence).

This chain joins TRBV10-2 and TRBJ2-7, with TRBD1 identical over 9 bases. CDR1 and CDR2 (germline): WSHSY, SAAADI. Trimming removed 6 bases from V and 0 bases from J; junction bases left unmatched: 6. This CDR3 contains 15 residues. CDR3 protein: CASSSIQGASYEQYF. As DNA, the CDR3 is TGCGCCAGCAGCTCTATACAGGGGGCCTCCTACGAGCAGTACTTC.

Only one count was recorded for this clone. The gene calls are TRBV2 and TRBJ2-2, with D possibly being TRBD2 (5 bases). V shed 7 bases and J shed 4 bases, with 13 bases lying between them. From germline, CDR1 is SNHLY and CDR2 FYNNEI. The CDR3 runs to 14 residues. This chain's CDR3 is CASTPYRGTGELFF. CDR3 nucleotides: TGTGCCAGCACCCCCTACCGGGGCACCGGGGAGCTGTTTTTT.

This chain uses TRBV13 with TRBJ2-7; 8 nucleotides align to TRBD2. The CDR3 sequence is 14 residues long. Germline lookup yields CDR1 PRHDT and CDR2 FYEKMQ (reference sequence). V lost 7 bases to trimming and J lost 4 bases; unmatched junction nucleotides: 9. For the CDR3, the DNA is TGTGCCAGCACGGAGGCGGGAGGAAGGTACGAGCAGTACTTC. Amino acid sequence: CASTEAGGRYEQYF.

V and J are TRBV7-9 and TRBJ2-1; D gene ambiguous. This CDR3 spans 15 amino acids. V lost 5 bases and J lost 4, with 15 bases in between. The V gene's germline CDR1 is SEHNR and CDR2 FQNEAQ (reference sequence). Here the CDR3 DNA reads TGTGCCAGCAGCCCTCAGGAGCTGGCATACAATGAGCAGTTCTTC. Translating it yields CASSPQELAYNEQFF. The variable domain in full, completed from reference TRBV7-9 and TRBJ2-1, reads DTGVSQNPRHKITKRGQNVTFRCDPISEHNRLYWYRQTLGQGPEFLTYFQNEAQLEKSRLLSDRFSAERPKGSFSTLEIQRTEQGDSAMYLCASSPQELAYNEQFFGPGTRLTVL.

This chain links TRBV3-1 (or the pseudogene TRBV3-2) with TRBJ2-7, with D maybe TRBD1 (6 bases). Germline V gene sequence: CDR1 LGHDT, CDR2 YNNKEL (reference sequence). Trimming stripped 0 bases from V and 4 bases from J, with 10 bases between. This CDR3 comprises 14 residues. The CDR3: CASSQEGAQYEQYF. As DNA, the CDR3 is TGTGCCAGCAGCCAAGAGGGGGCTCAATACGAGCAGTACTTC.

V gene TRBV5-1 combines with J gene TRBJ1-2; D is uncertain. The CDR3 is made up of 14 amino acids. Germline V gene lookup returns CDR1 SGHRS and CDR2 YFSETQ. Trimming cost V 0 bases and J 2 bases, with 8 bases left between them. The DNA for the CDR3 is TGCGCCAGCAGCTTGGTGGCGGTAAACTATGGCTACACCTTC. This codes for CASSLVAVNYGYTF.

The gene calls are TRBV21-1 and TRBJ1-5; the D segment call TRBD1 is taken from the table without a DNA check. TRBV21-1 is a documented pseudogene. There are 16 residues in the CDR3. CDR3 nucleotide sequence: TGTGCCAGCAGCAAAGAAGGGGAAAATAGCAATCAGCCCCAGCATTTT. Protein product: CASSKEGENSNQPQHF.

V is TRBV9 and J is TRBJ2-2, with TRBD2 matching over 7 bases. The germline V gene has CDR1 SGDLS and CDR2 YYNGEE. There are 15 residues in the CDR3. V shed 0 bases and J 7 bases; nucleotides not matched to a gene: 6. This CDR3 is CASSVVGRGSGELFF. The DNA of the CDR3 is TGTGCCAGCAGCGTAGTAGGTCGCGGGAGCGGGGAGCTGTTTTTT.

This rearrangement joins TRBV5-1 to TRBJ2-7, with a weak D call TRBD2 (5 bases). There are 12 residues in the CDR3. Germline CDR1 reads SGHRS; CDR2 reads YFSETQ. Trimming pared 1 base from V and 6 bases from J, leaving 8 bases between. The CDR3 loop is CASSLFEGEQYF. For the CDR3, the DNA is TGCGCCAGCAGCTTGTTCGAGGGCGAGCAGTACTTC.

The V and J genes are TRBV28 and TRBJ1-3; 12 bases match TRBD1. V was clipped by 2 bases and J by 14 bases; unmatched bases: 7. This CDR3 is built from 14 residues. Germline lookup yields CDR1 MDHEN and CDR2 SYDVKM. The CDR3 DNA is TGTGCCAGCAGTTTACCGGGACAGGGGGCGCGGGTATATTTT. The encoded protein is CASSLPGQGARVYF. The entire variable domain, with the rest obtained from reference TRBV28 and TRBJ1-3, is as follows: DVKVTQSSRYLVKRTGEKVFLECVQDMDHENMFWYRQDPGLGLRLIYFSYDVKMKEKGDIPEGYSVSREKKERFSLILESASTNQTSMYLCASSLPGQGARVYFGEGSWLTVV.

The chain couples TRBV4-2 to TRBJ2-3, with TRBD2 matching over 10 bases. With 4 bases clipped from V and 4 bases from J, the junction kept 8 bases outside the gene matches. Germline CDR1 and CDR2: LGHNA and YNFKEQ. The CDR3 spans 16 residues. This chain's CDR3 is CASSPSLAGAADTQYF. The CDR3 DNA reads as TGTGCCAGCAGCCCCAGTCTAGCGGGAGCGGCAGATACGCAGTATTTT.

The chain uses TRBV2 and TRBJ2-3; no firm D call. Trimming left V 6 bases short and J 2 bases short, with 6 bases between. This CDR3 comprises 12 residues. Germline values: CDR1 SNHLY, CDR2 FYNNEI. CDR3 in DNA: TGTGCCAGCAGGACATCCACAGATACGCAGTATTTT. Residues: CASRTSTDTQYF.

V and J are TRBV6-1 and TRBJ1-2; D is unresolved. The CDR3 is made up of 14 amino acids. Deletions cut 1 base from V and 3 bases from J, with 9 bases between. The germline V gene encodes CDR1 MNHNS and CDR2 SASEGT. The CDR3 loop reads CASSEGRGYYGYTF. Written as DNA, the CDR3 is TGTGCCAGCAGTGAAGGGCGGGGATACTATGGCTACACCTTC.

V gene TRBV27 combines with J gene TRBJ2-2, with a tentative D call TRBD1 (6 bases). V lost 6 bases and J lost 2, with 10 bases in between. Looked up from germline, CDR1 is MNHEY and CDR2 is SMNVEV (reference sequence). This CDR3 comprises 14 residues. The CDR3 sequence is CASRRQVNTGELFF. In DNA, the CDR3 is TGTGCCAGCAGGCGACAGGTTAACACCGGGGAGCTGTTTTTT.

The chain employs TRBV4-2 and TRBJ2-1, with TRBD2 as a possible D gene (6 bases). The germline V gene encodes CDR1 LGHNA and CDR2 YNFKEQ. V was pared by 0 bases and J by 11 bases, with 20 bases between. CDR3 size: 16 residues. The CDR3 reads CASSQDPSASSGKQFF. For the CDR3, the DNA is TGTGCCAGCAGCCAAGATCCTAGCGCAAGCTCGGGGAAGCAGTTCTTC.

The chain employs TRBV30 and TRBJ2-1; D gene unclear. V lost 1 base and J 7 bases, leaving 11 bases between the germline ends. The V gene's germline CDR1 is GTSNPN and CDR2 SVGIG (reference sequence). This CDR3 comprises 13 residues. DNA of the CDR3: TGTGCCTGGAGTGGCTCTACGGTTAATGAGCAGTTCTTC. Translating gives CAWSGSTVNEQFF.

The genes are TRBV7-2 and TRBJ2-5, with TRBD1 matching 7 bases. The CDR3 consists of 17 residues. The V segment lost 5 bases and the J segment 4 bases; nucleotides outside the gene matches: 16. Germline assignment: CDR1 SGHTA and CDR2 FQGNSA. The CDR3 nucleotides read TGTGCCAGCAGCCCAAGCTCCATCCGACAGGGTGGAGAGACCCAGTACTTC. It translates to CASSPSSIRQGGETQYF.

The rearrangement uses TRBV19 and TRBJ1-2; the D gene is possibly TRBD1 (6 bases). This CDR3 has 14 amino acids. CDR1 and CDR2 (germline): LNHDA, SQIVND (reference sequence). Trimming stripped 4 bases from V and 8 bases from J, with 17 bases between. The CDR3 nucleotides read TGTGCCAGTAGTACCTCCAGCAGGGGAGGAGGCTACACCTTC. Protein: CASSTSSRGGGYTF.

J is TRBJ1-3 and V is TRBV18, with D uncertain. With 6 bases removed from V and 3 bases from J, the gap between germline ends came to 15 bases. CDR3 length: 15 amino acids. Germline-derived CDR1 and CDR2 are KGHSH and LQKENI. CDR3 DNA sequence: TGTGCCAGCTCCTCTTCGGAGGCGCGTGGAAACACCATATATTTT. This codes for CASSSSEARGNTIYF. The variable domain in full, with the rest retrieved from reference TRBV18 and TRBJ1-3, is NAGVMQNPRHLVRRRGQEARLRCSPMKGHSHVYWYRQLPEEGLKFMVYLQKENIIDESGMPKERFSAEFPKEGPSILRIQQVVRGDSAAYFCASSSSEARGNTIYFGEGSWLTVV.

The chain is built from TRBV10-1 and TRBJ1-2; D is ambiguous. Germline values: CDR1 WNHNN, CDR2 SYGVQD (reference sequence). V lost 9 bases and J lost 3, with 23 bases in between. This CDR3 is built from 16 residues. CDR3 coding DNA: TGCGCCAGATTTTGGCCCCCAGCCAGCCTTCACTATGGCTACACCTTC. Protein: CARFWPPASLHYGYTF.

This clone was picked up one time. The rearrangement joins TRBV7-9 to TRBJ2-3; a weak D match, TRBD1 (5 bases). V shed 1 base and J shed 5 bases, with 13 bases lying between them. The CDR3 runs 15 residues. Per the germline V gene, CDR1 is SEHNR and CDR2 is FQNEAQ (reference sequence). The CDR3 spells CASSLGGLGQDTQYF. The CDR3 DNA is TGTGCCAGCAGCTTAGGGGGCCTAGGGCAAGATACGCAGTATTTT.